This TCR beta chain was sequenced during a study of blood T cell repertoires in COVID-19. Across the whole study: Samples taken during acute and convalescent COVID-19 were collected in the United States, Italy and Spain. Sample material is recorded as cDNA or gDNA derived from T cells, B-cell-depleted T cells, or PBMCs.

The V gene's germline CDR1 is SGHDT and CDR2 YYEEEE. The CDR3 is 13 residues long. V shed 3 bases and J 6 bases; nucleotides not matched to a gene: 4. This clone has a handful of counts. In the authors' workflow: Reference gene primer amplification in the assay estimated nucleated cell counts. TCRdb's table, derived via immunoSEQ multiplex PCR, lists solely in-frame clones and lacks some. V, J and clone size reflect that table, while D and trimming were determined from the DNA. The repertoire includes roughly 180,000 clones, 70% to 85% of them detected once, and approximately 7.1% sits in the top ten.

The TCR originated in a human donor in a cohort sampled during active COVID-19. Material: peripheral blood. The gene calls are TRBV5-6 and TRBJ2-7; 9 bases fit TRBD1. CDR3 sequence reads: CASSSGQGFEQYF. CDR3 coding DNA: TGTGCCAGCAGCTCGGGACAGGGCTTCGAGCAGTACTTC.